This T cell receptor (beta chain) was found in a study of T cell changes during pregnancy in multiple sclerosis. Measured with immunoSEQ multiplex PCR; TCRdb has only the in-frame clones, and not every one. The sample consists of about 100,000 clones, around 90% of them appearing once. Trimming took off 6 bases at V and 5 bases at J, with 16 bases between the two ends. The CDR3 runs to 14 residues. Per germline, CDR1 SGHAT and CDR2 FQNNGV. This rearrangement joins TRBV11-2 to TRBJ1-1; D may be TRBD1 (5 bases). The source of this sequence is a female donor with multiple sclerosis, enrolled in a pregnancy study. Sequenced here: peripheral blood, sampled in the second trimester of pregnancy. The CDR3 coding sequence is TGTGCCAGCAGACCTATCACGGGGGGGACTGAAGCTTTCTTT. Translated, it gives CASRPITGGTEAFF.